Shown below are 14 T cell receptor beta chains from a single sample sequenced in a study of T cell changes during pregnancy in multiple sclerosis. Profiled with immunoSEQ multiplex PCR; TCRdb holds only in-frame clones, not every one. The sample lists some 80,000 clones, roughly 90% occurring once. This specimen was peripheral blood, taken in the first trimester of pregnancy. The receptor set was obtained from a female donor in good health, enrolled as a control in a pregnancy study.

The CDR3 spells CASSFIQGYNTEAFF. CDR3 coding DNA: TGTGCCAGCAGCTTTATACAGGGATACAACACTGAAGCTTTCTTT. This chain joins TRBV5-6 and TRBJ1-1; D perhaps matches TRBD1 (6 bases). There are 15 residues in the CDR3. Germline CDR1 is SGHDT and CDR2 is YYEEEE. With 2 bases removed from V and 2 bases from J, the gap between germline ends came to 13 bases.

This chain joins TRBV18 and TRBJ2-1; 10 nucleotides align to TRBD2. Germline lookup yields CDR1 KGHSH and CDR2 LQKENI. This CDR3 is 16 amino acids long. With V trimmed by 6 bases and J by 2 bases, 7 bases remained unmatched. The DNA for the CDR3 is TGTGCCAGCTCGTCAATTAGCGGGGGGACCTACAATGAGCAGTTCTTC. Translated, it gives CASSSISGGTYNEQFF.

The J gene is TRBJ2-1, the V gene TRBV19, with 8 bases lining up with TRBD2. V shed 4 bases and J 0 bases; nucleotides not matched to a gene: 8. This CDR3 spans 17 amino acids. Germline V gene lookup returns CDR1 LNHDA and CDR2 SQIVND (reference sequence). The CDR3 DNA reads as TGTGCCAGTAGTAGCCGCTACGGGAGGGCCTCCTACAATGAGCAGTTCTTC. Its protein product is CASSSRYGRASYNEQFF.

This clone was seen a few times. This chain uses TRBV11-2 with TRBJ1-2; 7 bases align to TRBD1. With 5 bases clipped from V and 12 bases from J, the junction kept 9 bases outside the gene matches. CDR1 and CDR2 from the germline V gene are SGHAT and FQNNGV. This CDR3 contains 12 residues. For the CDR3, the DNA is TGTGCCAGCAGCCCCGACAGGGTTTGGCACACCTTC. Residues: CASSPDRVWHTF.

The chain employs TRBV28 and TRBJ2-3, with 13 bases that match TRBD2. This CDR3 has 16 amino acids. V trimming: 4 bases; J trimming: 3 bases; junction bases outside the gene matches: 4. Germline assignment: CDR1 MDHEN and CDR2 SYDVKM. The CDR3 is CASSWGLAGSTDTQYF. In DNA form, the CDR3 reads TGTGCCAGCAGTTGGGGACTAGCGGGAAGTACAGATACGCAGTATTTT.

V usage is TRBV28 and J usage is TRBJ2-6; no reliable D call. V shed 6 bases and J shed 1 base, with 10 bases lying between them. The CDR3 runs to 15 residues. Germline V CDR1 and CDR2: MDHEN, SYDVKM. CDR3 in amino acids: CASSQLLSGANVLTF. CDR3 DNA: TGTGCCAGCAGCCAACTGCTATCTGGGGCCAACGTCCTGACTTTC. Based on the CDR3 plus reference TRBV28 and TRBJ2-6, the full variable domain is DVKVTQSSRYLVKRTGEKVFLECVQDMDHENMFWYRQDPGLGLRLIYFSYDVKMKEKGDIPEGYSVSREKKERFSLILESASTNQTSMYLCASSQLLSGANVLTFGAGSRLTVL.

The chain's CDR3 is CASSLEPVAGGRFF. The CDR3 DNA sequence: TGTGCCAGCAGCCTAGAACCGGTTGCGGGAGGACGTTTCTTC. The chain employs TRBV7-2 and TRBJ2-1; TRBD2 matches at 8 bases. After removal of 5 bases from V and 16 bases from J, the junction contained 16 bases not matched to a gene. The CDR3 runs 14 residues. The V gene's germline CDR1 is SGHTA and CDR2 FQGNSA.

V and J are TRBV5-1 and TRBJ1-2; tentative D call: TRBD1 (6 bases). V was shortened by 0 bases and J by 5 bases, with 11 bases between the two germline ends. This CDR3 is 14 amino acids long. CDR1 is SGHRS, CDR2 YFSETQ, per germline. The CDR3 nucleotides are TGCGCCAGCAGCTTGGAGGGGGGGCCGTATGGCTACACCTTC. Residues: CASSLEGGPYGYTF.

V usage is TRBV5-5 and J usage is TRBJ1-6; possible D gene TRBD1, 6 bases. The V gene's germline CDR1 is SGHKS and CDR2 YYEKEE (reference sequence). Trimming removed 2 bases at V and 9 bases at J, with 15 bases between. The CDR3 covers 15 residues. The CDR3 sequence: CASSFGAGDTSPLHF. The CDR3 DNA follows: TGTGCCAGCAGCTTCGGGGCAGGGGATACTTCACCCCTCCACTTT.

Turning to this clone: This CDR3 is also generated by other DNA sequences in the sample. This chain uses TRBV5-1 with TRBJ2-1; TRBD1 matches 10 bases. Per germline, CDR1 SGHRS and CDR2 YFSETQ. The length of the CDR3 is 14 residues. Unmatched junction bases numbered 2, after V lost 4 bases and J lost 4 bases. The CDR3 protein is CASSLGQGYNEQFF. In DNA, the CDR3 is TGCGCCAGCAGCCTGGGACAGGGGTACAATGAGCAGTTCTTC.

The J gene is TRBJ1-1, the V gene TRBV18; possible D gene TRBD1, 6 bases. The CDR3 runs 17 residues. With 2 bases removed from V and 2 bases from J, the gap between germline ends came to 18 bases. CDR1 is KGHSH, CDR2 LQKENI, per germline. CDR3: CASSPVLLQGTNTEAFF. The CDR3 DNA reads TGTGCCAGCTCACCAGTTCTATTACAAGGGACAAACACTGAAGCTTTCTTT.

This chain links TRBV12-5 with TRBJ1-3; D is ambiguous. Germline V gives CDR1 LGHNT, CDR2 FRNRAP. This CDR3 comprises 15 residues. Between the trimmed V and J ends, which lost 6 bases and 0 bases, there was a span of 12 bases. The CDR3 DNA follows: TGTGCTAGTGGCCCGGACGGAGGCTCTGGAAACACCATATATTTT. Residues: CASGPDGGSGNTIYF.

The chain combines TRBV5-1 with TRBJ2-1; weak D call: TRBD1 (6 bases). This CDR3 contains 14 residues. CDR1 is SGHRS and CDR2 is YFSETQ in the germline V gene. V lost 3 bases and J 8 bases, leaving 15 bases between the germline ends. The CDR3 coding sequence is TGCGCCAGCAGCTCCTACAGGGCAGGGGATGAGCAGTTCTTC. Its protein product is CASSSYRAGDEQFF.

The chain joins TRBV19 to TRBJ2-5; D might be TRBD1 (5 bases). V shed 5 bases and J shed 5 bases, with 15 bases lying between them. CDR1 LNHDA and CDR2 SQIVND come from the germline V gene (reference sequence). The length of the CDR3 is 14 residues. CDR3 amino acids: CASSPRGGRETQYF. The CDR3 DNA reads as TGTGCCAGTAGTCCAAGGGGTGGGCGGGAGACCCAGTACTTC.